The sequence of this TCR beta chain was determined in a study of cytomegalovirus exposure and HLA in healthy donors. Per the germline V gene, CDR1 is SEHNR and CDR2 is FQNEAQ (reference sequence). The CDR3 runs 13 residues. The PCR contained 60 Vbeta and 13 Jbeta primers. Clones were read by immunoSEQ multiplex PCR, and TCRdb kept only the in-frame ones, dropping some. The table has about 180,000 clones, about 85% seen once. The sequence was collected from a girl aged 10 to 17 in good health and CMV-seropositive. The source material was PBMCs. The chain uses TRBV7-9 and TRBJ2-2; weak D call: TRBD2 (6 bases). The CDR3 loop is CAAEGLPPGELFF. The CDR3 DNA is TGTGCTGCAGAGGGACTCCCTCCCGGGGAGCTGTTTTTT.